This T cell receptor (beta chain) was identified in a study of blood T cell repertoires in COVID-19. The junction had 2 bases not matched to a gene; V was cut back by 5 bases and J by 7 bases. Germline lookup yields CDR1 SNHLY and CDR2 FYNNEI. The CDR3 sequence is 13 residues long. The protocol was immunoSEQ multiplex PCR, while the TCRdb copy is restricted to in-frame clones and leaves out a portion. The data hold about 440,000 clones, with roughly 87% observed a single time. The clonotype was recovered from a man aged 18 to 29 who had recovered from COVID-19. The sequenced sample consisted of PBMCs or T cells enriched from blood (not recorded which). The chain uses TRBV2 and TRBJ1-4; TRBD1 matches at 9 bases. This CDR3 reads CASSLDRGEKLFF. The CDR3 nucleotides read TGTGCCAGCAGTCTGGACAGGGGTGAAAAACTGTTTTTT.